Each of the 32 T cell receptor beta chains below was sequenced from the same sample in a study of CD8+ T cells in alopecia areata. RNA, once extracted, was reverse transcribed into cDNA for use as the sequencing template. Sequenced by immunoSEQ multiplex PCR; TCRdb stores in-frame clones only, minus some. Of some 150,000 clones listed, approximately 52% are singletons. Sample treatment: oral pan-JAK inhibitor, 5-10 mg twice daily. Sequencing was performed on CD4+ T cells sorted from blood, taken at approximately week 56, from a patient treated with tofacitinib. The receptors shown here come from a human donor with alopecia areata.

The chain links TRBV4-1 to TRBJ2-4, with D possibly TRBD2 on 6 matching bases. This CDR3 is built from 16 residues. Trimming stripped 2 bases from V and 6 bases from J, with 17 bases between. CDR1 and CDR2 (germline): MGHRA, YSYEKL. The CDR3 spells CASSQPGRSGGNIQYF. CDR3 nucleotide sequence: TGCGCCAGCAGCCAACCGGGACGGTCCGGGGGAAACATTCAGTACTTC.

The rearrangement uses TRBV6-5 and TRBJ1-5; D possibly corresponds to TRBD1 (5 bases). The CDR3 sequence is 14 residues long. Trimming took 4 bases from V and 3 from J, leaving 10 bases between them. Germline V CDR1 and CDR2: MNHEY, SVGAGI. In DNA form, the CDR3 reads TGTGCCAGCAGTTGGGACGGAAACAATCAGCCCCAGCATTTT. This gives the protein CASSWDGNNQPQHF.

This rearrangement joins TRBV29-1 to TRBJ2-7; the D gene is possibly TRBD1 (5 bases). Germline V gene data show CDR1 as SQVTM and CDR2 as ANQGSEA. This CDR3 is built from 12 residues. The ends were cut back, 4 bases at V and 3 bases at J, with 10 bases in the middle. The CDR3 here is CSVVSGRYEQYF. CDR3 sequence (DNA): TGCAGCGTTGTTTCAGGGCGCTACGAGCAGTACTTC.

J is TRBJ1-1 and V is TRBV7-9; D is possibly TRBD1 (6 bases). Germline V gives CDR1 SEHNR, CDR2 FQNEAQ (reference sequence). The CDR3 spans 16 residues. V gave up 5 bases and J gave up 1 base, with 17 bases separating them. The CDR3 DNA sequence: TGTGCCAGCAGCACTGGGACGAGGGGGGCGAACACTGAAGCTTTCTTT. This translates into CASSTGTRGANTEAFF.

This clone was observed a few times. The V call is TRBV15, the J call TRBJ2-3; D is uncertain. The CDR3 spans 13 residues. CDR1 LNHNV and CDR2 YYDKDF come from the germline V gene (reference sequence). Trimming took 0 bases from V and 6 from J, leaving 7 bases between them. This CDR3 reads CATSRDFLDTQYF. CDR3 nucleotide sequence: TGTGCCACCAGCAGAGATTTCTTGGATACGCAGTATTTT.

The sample holds many counts of this clone. The chain recombines TRBV7-9 with TRBJ2-7; D possibly corresponds to TRBD2 (5 bases). Germline CDR1 SEHNR, CDR2 FQNEAQ (reference sequence). V was cut by 4 bases and J by 2 bases, with 15 bases left in between. This CDR3 spans 15 amino acids. CDR3 sequence: CASSYLEAGPYEQYF. CDR3 nucleotides: TGTGCCAGCAGCTACCTGGAGGCAGGACCCTACGAGCAGTACTTC.

This clone was counted between two and nine times. The chain joins TRBV27 to TRBJ1-2; 7 bases are a match to TRBD1. V shed 3 bases and J 6 bases; nucleotides not matched to a gene: 7. This CDR3 contains 14 residues. Looked up from germline, CDR1 is MNHEY and CDR2 is SMNVEV (reference sequence). The CDR3 loop reads CASSFQGTANGYTF. CDR3 sequence (DNA): TGTGCCAGCAGTTTCCAAGGGACAGCCAATGGCTACACCTTC.

Comment on this clone: Other DNA sequences of this sample code for an identical CDR3. The chain employs TRBV5-1 and TRBJ1-2; no clear D. CDR3 length: 12 residues. With 0 bases removed from V and 5 bases from J, the gap between germline ends came to 5 bases. Germline CDR1 and CDR2: SGHRS and YFSETQ. The CDR3 region has the DNA TGCGCCAGCAGCTTGGGGGATTATGGCTACACCTTC. It encodes CASSLGDYGYTF. The full variable domain, completed using reference TRBV5-1 and TRBJ1-2, is KAGVTQTPRYLIKTRGQQVTLSCSPISGHRSVSWYQQTPGQGLQFLFEYFSETQRNKGNFPGRFSGRQFSNSRSEMNVSTLELGDSALYLCASSLGDYGYTFGSGTRLTVV.

This clone was seen only a few times. This chain joins TRBV2 and TRBJ2-5; the D is unclear. V was cut by 4 bases and J by 8 bases, with 8 bases left in between. Germline-derived CDR1 and CDR2 are SNHLY and FYNNEI. This CDR3 contains 11 residues. In DNA form, the CDR3 reads TGTGCCAGCAGTGCCGCTGGAACCCAGTACTTC. The encoded protein is CASSAAGTQYF.

This chain uses TRBV2 with TRBJ1-4; TRBD1 matches at 7 bases. The CDR3 extends over 11 amino acids. Germline CDR1 is SNHLY and CDR2 is FYNNEI. Trimming removed 8 bases from V and 8 bases from J; junction bases left unmatched: 2. CDR3 bases: TGTGCCAGCTACAGGGGAGAAAAACTGTTTTTT. It codes for CASYRGEKLFF.

This clone came up a few times. This sequence joins TRBV10-1 and TRBJ2-3; D not certain. Germline V gene lookup returns CDR1 WNHNN and CDR2 SYGVQD (reference sequence). V was shortened by 2 bases and J by 4 bases, with 7 bases between the two germline ends. CDR3 length equals 13 residues. CDR3 loop: CASSERRSDTQYF. The CDR3 DNA reads TGCGCCAGCAGTGAGCGGCGGTCAGATACGCAGTATTTT.

In this sample, this clone turned up a few times. The chain has TRBV6-1 and TRBJ2-2, with TRBD1 identical over 8 bases. Germline values: CDR1 MNHNS, CDR2 SASEGT. The V segment lost 5 bases and the J segment 5 bases; nucleotides outside the gene matches: 1. The CDR3 has 13 residues. The CDR3 nucleotides are TGTGCCAGCAGTAGGACAGGGACCGGGGAGCTGTTTTTT. Amino acids: CASSRTGTGELFF.

The V gene is TRBV6-5, the J gene TRBJ2-3; D unclear. The V gene's germline CDR1 is MNHEY and CDR2 SVGAGI. The CDR3 is 14 residues long. V was trimmed by 2 bases and J by 6 bases, leaving 12 bases between them. The CDR3 region is CASSYGGRIDTQYF. The CDR3 nucleotides are TGTGCCAGCAGTTACGGTGGTAGGATTGATACGCAGTATTTT.

This chain uses TRBV5-1 with TRBJ2-3; TRBD1 matches 9 bases. Germline V gene sequence: CDR1 SGHRS, CDR2 YFSETQ. The CDR3 extends over 18 amino acids. V lost 4 bases, J lost 0 bases, and 12 bases stayed unmatched. CDR3 loop: CASSLRPGTGTSTDTQYF. The CDR3 DNA sequence: TGCGCCAGCAGCCTACGTCCCGGGACAGGGACTAGCACAGATACGCAGTATTTT.

This clone was observed a few times. The rearrangement uses TRBV7-2 and TRBJ2-2, with a possible D match to TRBD2 (6 bases). Germline V gene lookup returns CDR1 SGHTA and CDR2 FQGNSA. This CDR3 has 15 residues. V was shortened by 4 bases and J by 5 bases, with 14 bases between the two germline ends. CDR3 residues: CASSWDSLSTGELFF. The CDR3 coding sequence is TGTGCCAGCAGCTGGGACTCCCTGTCGACCGGGGAGCTGTTTTTT. The variable domain in full, with the rest retrieved from reference TRBV7-2 and TRBJ2-2, is GAGVSQSPSNKVTEKGKDVELRCDPISGHTALYWYRQSLGQGLEFLIYFQGNSAPDKSGLPSDRFSAERTGGSVSTLTIQRTQQEDSAVYLCASSWDSLSTGELFFGEGSRLTVL.

This clone was detected only a few times. V and J are TRBV11-2 and TRBJ2-5; 10 bases match TRBD2. CDR3 length equals 15 residues. V shed 3 bases and J 5 bases; nucleotides not matched to a gene: 6. Germline CDR1 and CDR2: SGHAT and FQNNGV. CDR3 DNA sequence: TGTGCCAGCAGCTTGCAGGGACTAGCGTCGGAGACCCAGTACTTC. The encoded protein is CASSLQGLASETQYF.

The gene calls are TRBV29-1 and TRBJ1-2; no definite D call. V dropped 7 bases and J dropped 6 bases, with 24 bases sitting between them. The CDR3 is made up of 15 amino acids. Germline loops: CDR1 SQVTM, CDR2 ANQGSEA. CDR3 protein: CSGAEGWGSQNGYTF. DNA of the CDR3: TGCAGCGGTGCTGAAGGTTGGGGAAGTCAAAATGGCTACACCTTC.

This clone was observed a few times. V gene TRBV9 combines with J gene TRBJ2-3, with a weak D call TRBD2 (5 bases). V lost 2 bases, J lost 4 bases, and 20 bases lay in between. Germline assignment: CDR1 SGDLS and CDR2 YYNGEE. The CDR3 length is 17 residues. This chain's CDR3 is CASSVQSPLGGADTQYF. In nucleotides, the CDR3 is TGTGCCAGCAGCGTTCAATCCCCCCTAGGAGGCGCAGATACGCAGTATTTT. Variable domain in full (rest from reference TRBV9 and TRBJ2-3): DSGVTQTPKHLITATGQRVTLRCSPRSGDLSVYWYQQSLDQGLQFLIQYYNGEERAKGNILERFSAQQFPDLHSELNLSSLELGDSALYFCASSVQSPLGGADTQYFGPGTRLTVL.

This clone was seen a handful of times. The CDR3 DNA reads as TGCGCCAGCAGCTTCATGACAGGGGACACTGAAGCTTTCTTT. Translated, it gives CASSFMTGDTEAFF. The genes are TRBV5-1 and TRBJ1-1, with 8 bases that match TRBD1. The V and J ends lost 2 bases and 3 bases, in that order; junction bases with no gene match: 3. CDR3 size: 14 residues. CDR1 and CDR2 (germline): SGHRS, YFSETQ.

This chain links TRBV5-1 with TRBJ1-1, with D perhaps matching TRBD1 (6 bases). The CDR3 runs to 16 residues. In germline, CDR1 is SGHRS, CDR2 YFSETQ. V gave up 0 bases and J gave up 1 base, with 13 bases separating them. The CDR3 loop reads CASSLAVGAQNTEAFF. For the CDR3, the DNA is TGCGCCAGCAGCTTGGCCGTGGGGGCCCAGAACACTGAAGCTTTCTTT.

Remarks on this clone: Other DNA variants within this sample encode the same CDR3. The genes are TRBV29-1 and TRBJ1-1; unclear D gene. Looked up from germline, CDR1 is SQVTM and CDR2 is ANQGSEA. The CDR3 is 13 residues long. Trimming stripped 4 bases from V and 1 base from J, with 10 bases between. CDR3 coding DNA: TGCAGCGTTGTAGGTCGGGGGAACACTGAAGCTTTCTTT. This codes for CSVVGRGNTEAFF. The variable domain in full, with the rest retrieved from reference TRBV29-1 and TRBJ1-1, is SAVISQKPSRDICQRGTSLTIQCQVDSQVTMMFWYRQQPGQSLTLIATANQGSEATYESGFVIDKFPISRPNLTFSTLTVSNMSPEDSSIYLCSVVGRGNTEAFFGQGTRLTVV.

A few counts support this clone. V is TRBV10-3 and J is TRBJ2-6, with D perhaps matching TRBD1 or TRBD2 (5 bases each). Germline V gene lookup returns CDR1 ENHRY and CDR2 SYGVKD. V was clipped by 4 bases and J by 3 bases, with 10 bases between them. This CDR3 contains 15 residues. The CDR3 region is CAISAPGRGANVLTF. The CDR3 nucleotides read TGTGCCATCAGTGCACCGGGGCGTGGGGCCAACGTCCTGACTTTC.

In this sample, this clone turned up a few times. The V gene is TRBV4-1, the J gene TRBJ2-5; D remains unclear. The germline V gene has CDR1 MGHRA and CDR2 YSYEKL. Trimming removed 0 bases at V and 7 bases at J, with 12 bases between. The length of the CDR3 is 14 residues. This CDR3 is CASSQEGTVGTQYF. The CDR3 DNA follows: TGCGCCAGCAGCCAAGAGGGAACAGTCGGGACCCAGTACTTC.

This sequence joins TRBV27 and TRBJ2-2; D might be TRBD1 (6 bases). CDR3 length equals 15 residues. CDR1 and CDR2 from the germline V gene are MNHEY and SMNVEV (reference sequence). Trimming took 5 bases from V and 2 from J, leaving 12 bases between them. The CDR3 loop reads CASSPYRANTGELFF. CDR3 coding DNA: TGTGCCAGCAGTCCCTACAGGGCCAACACCGGGGAGCTGTTTTTT.

This clone was counted a few times. The DNA for the CDR3 is TGCGCCAGCGGATCCGGGACAACGCGTCAAGAGACCCAGTACTTC. This codes for CASGSGTTRQETQYF. The chain links TRBV5-1 to TRBJ2-5; a weak D match, TRBD1 (6 bases). Germline V gene sequence: CDR1 SGHRS, CDR2 YFSETQ. Trimming removed 7 bases at V and 2 bases at J, with 18 bases between. The CDR3 contains 15 residues.

The V gene is TRBV30, the J gene TRBJ1-3, with TRBD1 identical over 7 bases. CDR1 and CDR2 (germline): GTSNPN, SVGIG (reference sequence). Unmatched junction bases numbered 1, after V lost 5 bases and J lost 0 bases. The CDR3 runs 13 residues. The CDR3 nucleotides read TGTGCCTGGGACAGGGACTCTGGAAACACCATATATTTT. Its translation is CAWDRDSGNTIYF.

About this clone: At the DNA level, this CDR3 is encoded by other sequences in the same sample as well. The gene calls are TRBV6-5 and TRBJ1-1; D is ambiguous. The CDR3 runs 11 residues. Trimming pared 4 bases from V and 5 bases from J, leaving 5 bases between. Germline V lookup: CDR1 MNHEY, CDR2 SVGAGI. The DNA of the CDR3 is TGTGCCAGCAGTTCCCAGACTGAAGCTTTCTTT. Amino acids: CASSSQTEAFF.

The chain recombines TRBV29-1 with TRBJ2-1; TRBD1 matches 7 bases. Trimming took 6 bases from V and 4 from J; bases not matched to a gene: 6. CDR1 and CDR2 from the germline V gene are SQVTM and ANQGSEA. The CDR3 loop spans 13 amino acids. As DNA, the CDR3 is TGCAGCGTCCGACAGGGTGTTTACAATGAGCAGTTCTTC. This encodes CSVRQGVYNEQFF.

This chain links TRBV7-2 with TRBJ1-5, with D maybe TRBD1 (5 bases). The CDR3 runs 15 residues. Trimming shortened V by 2 bases and J by 0 bases, and 8 bases separated the two germline ends. Germline V lookup: CDR1 SGHTA, CDR2 FQGNSA. CDR3 amino acids: CASSLWGDSNQPQHF. As DNA, the CDR3 is TGTGCCAGCAGCTTATGGGGGGATAGCAATCAGCCCCAGCATTTT. The variable domain in full, with the rest retrieved from reference TRBV7-2 and TRBJ1-5, is GAGVSQSPSNKVTEKGKDVELRCDPISGHTALYWYRQSLGQGLEFLIYFQGNSAPDKSGLPSDRFSAERTGGSVSTLTIQRTQQEDSAVYLCASSLWGDSNQPQHFGDGTRLSIL.

J is TRBJ2-1 and V is TRBV4-1; 7 nucleotides align to TRBD1. Unmatched junction bases numbered 13, after V lost 4 bases and J lost 7 bases. Looked up from germline, CDR1 is MGHRA and CDR2 is YSYEKL. The CDR3 spans 16 residues. CDR3 protein: CASSPTGTALGNEQFF. CDR3 DNA sequence: TGCGCCAGCAGCCCAACCGGGACAGCTTTGGGGAATGAGCAGTTCTTC.

The J gene is TRBJ1-2, the V gene TRBV18; TRBD1 is a possible D gene (6 bases). The CDR3 has 13 amino acids. Germline assignment: CDR1 KGHSH and CDR2 LQKENI. With 3 bases removed from V and 8 bases from J, the gap between germline ends came to 13 bases. The CDR3 bases are TGTGCCAGCTCACCTCAAGTCCAGGGGGGCTACACCTTC. Its translation: CASSPQVQGGYTF.

Only a few counts were recorded for this clone. This chain joins TRBV5-1 and TRBJ2-1; 8 bases fit TRBD2. CDR3 length: 15 amino acids. J was trimmed by 1 base and V by 6 bases; bases with no gene match: 6. Germline CDR1 is SGHRS and CDR2 is YFSETQ. For the CDR3, the DNA is TGCGCCAGCACCCCTCGGGGGGGATCCTACAATGAGCAGTTCTTC. This encodes CASTPRGGSYNEQFF.